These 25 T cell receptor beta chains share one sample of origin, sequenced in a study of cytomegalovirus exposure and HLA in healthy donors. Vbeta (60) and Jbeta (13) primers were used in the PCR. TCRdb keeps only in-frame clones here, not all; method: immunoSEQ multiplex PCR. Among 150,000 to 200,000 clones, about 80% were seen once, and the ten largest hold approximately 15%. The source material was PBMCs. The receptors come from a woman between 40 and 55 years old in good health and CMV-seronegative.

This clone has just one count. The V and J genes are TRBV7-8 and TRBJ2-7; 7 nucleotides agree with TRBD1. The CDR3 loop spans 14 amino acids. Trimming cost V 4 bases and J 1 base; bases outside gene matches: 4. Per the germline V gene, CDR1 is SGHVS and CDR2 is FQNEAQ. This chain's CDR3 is CASSSGQKSYEQYF. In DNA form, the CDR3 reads TGTGCCAGCAGCTCGGGACAGAAATCCTACGAGCAGTACTTC.

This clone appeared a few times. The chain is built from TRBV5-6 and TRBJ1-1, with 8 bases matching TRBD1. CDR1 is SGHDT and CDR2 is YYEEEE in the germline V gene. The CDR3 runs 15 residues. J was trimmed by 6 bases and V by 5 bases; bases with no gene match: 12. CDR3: CASSEIRQGFPEAFF. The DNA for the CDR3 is TGTGCCAGCAGTGAAATCCGACAGGGGTTCCCTGAAGCTTTCTTT.

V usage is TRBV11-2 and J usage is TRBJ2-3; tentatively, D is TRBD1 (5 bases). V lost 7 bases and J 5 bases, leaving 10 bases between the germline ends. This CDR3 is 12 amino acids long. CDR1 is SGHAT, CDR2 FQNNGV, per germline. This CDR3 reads CASTGPQDTQYF. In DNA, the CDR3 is TGTGCCAGCACAGGGCCCCAAGATACGCAGTATTTT. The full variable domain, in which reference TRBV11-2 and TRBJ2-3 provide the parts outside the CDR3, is EAGVAQSPRYKIIEKRQSVAFWCNPISGHATLYWYQQILGQGPKLLIQFQNNGVVDDSQLPKDRFSAERLKGVDSTLKIQPAKLEDSAVYLCASTGPQDTQYFGPGTRLTVL.

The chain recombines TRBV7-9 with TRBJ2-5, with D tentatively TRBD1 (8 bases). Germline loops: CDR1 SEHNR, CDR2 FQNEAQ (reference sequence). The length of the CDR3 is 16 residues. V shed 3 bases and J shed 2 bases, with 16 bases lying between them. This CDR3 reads CASSLGGGQEQETQYF. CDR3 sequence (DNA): TGTGCCAGCAGCTTGGGGGGGGGACAGGAGCAAGAGACCCAGTACTTC.

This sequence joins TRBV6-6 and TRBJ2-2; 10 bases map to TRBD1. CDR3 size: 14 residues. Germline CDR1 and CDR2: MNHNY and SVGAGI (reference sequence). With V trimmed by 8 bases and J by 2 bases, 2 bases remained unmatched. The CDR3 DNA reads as TGTGCCAGCGGGACAGGGGAAAACACCGGGGAGCTGTTTTTT. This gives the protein CASGTGENTGELFF.

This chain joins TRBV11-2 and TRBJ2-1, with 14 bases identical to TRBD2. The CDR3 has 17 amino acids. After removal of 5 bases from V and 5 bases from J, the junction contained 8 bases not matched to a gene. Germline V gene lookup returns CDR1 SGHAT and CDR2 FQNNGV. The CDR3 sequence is CASSPGGTSGGHNEQFF. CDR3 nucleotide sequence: TGTGCCAGCAGCCCTGGGGGGACTAGCGGGGGCCACAATGAGCAGTTCTTC.

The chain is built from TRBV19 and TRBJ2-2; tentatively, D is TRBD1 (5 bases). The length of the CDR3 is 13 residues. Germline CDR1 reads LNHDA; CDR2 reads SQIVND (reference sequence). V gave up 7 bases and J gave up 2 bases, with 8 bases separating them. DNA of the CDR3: TGTGCCAGTATGACAGTTAACACCGGGGAGCTGTTTTTT. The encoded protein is CASMTVNTGELFF.

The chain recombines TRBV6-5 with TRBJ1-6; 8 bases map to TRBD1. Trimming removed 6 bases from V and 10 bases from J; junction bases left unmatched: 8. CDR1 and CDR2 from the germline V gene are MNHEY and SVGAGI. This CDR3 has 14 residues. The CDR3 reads CASSRQGAESPLHF. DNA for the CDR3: TGTGCCAGCAGCAGGCAGGGGGCAGAGTCACCCCTCCACTTT.

The chain's CDR3 is CASSWGGEETQYF. The CDR3 region has the DNA TGCGCCAGCAGCTGGGGGGGCGAGGAGACCCAGTACTTC. The gene calls are TRBV5-1 and TRBJ2-5; possible D gene TRBD2, 7 bases. With 3 bases removed from V and 5 bases from J, the gap between germline ends came to 11 bases. This CDR3 is 13 amino acids long. Germline assignment: CDR1 SGHRS and CDR2 YFSETQ. Full variable domain (missing parts from reference TRBV5-1 and TRBJ2-5): KAGVTQTPRYLIKTRGQQVTLSCSPISGHRSVSWYQQTPGQGLQFLFEYFSETQRNKGNFPGRFSGRQFSNSRSEMNVSTLELGDSALYLCASSWGGEETQYFGPGTRLLVL.

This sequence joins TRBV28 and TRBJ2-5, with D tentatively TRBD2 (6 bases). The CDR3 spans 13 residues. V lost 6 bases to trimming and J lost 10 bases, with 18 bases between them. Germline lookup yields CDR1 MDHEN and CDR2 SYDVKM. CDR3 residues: CASREAEGFDQYF. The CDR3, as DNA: TGTGCCAGCAGAGAAGCGGAGGGCTTCGACCAGTACTTC.

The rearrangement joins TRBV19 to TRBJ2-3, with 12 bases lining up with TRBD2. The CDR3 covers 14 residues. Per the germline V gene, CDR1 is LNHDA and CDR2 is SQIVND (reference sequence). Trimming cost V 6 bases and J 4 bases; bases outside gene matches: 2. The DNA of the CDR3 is TGTGCCAGTAGGACTAGCGGGAGCGCAGATACGCAGTATTTT. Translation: CASRTSGSADTQYF.

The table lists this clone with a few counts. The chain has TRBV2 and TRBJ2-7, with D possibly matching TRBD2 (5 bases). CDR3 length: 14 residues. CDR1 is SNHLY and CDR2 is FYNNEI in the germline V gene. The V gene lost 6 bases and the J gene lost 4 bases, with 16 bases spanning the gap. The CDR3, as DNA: TGTGCCAGCAGAAAAGGACTCGACTTGTACGAGCAGTACTTC. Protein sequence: CASRKGLDLYEQYF.

The CDR3 DNA reads TGTGCCATCAGTGAAGGGGGCACAGGTAACACTGAAGCTTTCTTT. This encodes CAISEGGTGNTEAFF. This rearrangement joins TRBV10-3 to TRBJ1-1, with 7 bases that match TRBD1. CDR3 length equals 15 residues. Trimming at V came to 3 bases and at J to 2 bases, leaving 6 bases not matched to a gene. Germline V gives CDR1 ENHRY, CDR2 SYGVKD.

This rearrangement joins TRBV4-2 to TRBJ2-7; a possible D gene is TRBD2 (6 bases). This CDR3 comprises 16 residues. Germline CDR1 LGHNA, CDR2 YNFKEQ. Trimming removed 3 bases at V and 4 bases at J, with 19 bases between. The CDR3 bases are TGTGCCAGCAGCCAGGGGATTTCGGGGGTTCAATACGAGCAGTACTTC. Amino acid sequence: CASSQGISGVQYEQYF.

Here the CDR3 DNA reads TGTGCCAGCAGCCCGACCACAGGGGGCACAGATACGCAGTATTTT. This encodes CASSPTTGGTDTQYF. V usage is TRBV7-9 and J usage is TRBJ2-3; 7 positions match TRBD1. Trimming cost V 5 bases and J 1 base; bases outside gene matches: 6. Germline V gives CDR1 SEHNR, CDR2 FQNEAQ (reference sequence). CDR3 size: 15 residues.

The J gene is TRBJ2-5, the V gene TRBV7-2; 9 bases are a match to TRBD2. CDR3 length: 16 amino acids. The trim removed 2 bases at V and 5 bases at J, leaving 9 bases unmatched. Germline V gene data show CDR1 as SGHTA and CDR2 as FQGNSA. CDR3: CASSLTGREGWETQYF. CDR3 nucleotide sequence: TGTGCCAGCAGCTTAACAGGGCGGGAGGGTTGGGAGACCCAGTACTTC.

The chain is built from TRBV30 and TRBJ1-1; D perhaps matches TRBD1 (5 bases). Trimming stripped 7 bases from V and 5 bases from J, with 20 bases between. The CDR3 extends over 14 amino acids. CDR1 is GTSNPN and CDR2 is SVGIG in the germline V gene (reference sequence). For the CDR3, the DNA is TGTGCCTTAACTGCCCTGGCAGGGAGGACTGAAGCTTTCTTT. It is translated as CALTALAGRTEAFF.

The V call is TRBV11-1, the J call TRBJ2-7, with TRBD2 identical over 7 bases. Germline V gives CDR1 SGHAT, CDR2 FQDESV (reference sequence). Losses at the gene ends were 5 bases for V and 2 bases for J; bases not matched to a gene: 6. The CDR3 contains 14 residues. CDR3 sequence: CASSPGLVTYEQYF. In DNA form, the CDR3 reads TGTGCCAGCAGCCCTGGACTAGTAACCTACGAGCAGTACTTC.

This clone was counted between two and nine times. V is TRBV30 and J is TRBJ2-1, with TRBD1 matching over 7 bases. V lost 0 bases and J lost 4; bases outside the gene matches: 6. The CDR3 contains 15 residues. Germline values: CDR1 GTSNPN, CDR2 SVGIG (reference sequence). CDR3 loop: CAWSVNLQGYNEQFF. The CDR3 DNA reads TGTGCCTGGAGTGTCAATTTACAGGGGTACAATGAGCAGTTCTTC. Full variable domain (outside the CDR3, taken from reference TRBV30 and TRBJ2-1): SQTIHQWPATLVQPVGSPLSLECTVEGTSNPNLYWYRQAAGRGLQLLFYSVGIGQISSEVPQNLSASRPQDRQFILSSKKLLLSDSGFYLCAWSVNLQGYNEQFFGPGTRLTVL.

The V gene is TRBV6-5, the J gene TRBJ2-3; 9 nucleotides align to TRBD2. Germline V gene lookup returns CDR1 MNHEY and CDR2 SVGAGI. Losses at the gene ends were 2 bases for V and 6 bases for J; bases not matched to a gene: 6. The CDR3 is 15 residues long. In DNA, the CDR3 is TGTGCCAGCAGTTACGGCGGGAGGGCCGGGGATACGCAGTATTTT. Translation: CASSYGGRAGDTQYF.

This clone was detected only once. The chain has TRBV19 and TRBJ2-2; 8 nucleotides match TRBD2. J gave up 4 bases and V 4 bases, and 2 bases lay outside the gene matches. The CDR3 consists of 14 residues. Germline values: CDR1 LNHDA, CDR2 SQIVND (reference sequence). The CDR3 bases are TGTGCCAGTAGTAGACTAGCGAGCACCGGGGAGCTGTTTTTT. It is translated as CASSRLASTGELFF.

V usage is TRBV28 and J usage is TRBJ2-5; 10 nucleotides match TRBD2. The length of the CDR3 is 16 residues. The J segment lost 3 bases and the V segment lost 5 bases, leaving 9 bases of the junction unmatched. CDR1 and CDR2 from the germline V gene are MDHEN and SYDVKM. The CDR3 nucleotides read TGTGCCAGCAGTCCGGCTAGCGGGAGTAAAGAAGAGACCCAGTACTTC. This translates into CASSPASGSKEETQYF.

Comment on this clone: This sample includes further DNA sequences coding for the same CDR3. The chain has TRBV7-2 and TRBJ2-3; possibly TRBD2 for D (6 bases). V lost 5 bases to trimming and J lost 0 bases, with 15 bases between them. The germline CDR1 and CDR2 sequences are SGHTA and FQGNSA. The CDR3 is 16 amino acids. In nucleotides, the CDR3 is TGTGCCAGCAGCCCCATTGCGGGGACTAGCACAGATACGCAGTATTTT. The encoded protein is CASSPIAGTSTDTQYF.

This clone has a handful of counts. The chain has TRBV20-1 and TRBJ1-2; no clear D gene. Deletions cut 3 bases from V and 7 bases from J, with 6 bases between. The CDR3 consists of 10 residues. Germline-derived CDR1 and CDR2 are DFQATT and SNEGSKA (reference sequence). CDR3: CSASQVGYTF. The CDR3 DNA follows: TGCAGTGCTAGTCAGGTTGGCTACACCTTC.

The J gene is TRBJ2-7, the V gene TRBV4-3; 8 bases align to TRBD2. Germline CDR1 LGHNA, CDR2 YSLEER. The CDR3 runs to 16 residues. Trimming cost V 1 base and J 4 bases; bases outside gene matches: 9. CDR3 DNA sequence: TGCGCCAGCAGCCAAGTGGGGGGTTCGGGGGGGTACGAGCAGTACTTC. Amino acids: CASSQVGGSGGYEQYF.